Given below is one T cell receptor beta chain in context. Alongside a J-beta primer mix, a sample-barcoded 5' primer served in a second PCR lasting about 6 to 12 cycles. TCRdb redid the calling of the 5' RACE reads with MiXCR, one entry per CDR3 protein. The table shows around 1.7 million distinct CDR3 sequences, with roughly 28% occurring only once. This CDR3 region has 17 residues. Trimming took 4 bases from V and 3 from J; bases not matched to a gene: 12. Germline CDR1 reads DFQATT; CDR2 reads SNEGSKA (reference sequence). The entry originates in a study of blood T cells in healthy people across ages.

V and J are TRBV20-1 and TRBJ2-7; 13 bases are a match to TRBD2. The sequenced material came from blood. This clonotype was sampled from a woman younger than 45 in good health. CDR3 sequence (DNA): TGCAGTGCTACCAACCCGAGGACTAGCGGGAGCAGCTACGAGCAGTACTTC. It specifies CSATNPRTSGSSYEQYF.